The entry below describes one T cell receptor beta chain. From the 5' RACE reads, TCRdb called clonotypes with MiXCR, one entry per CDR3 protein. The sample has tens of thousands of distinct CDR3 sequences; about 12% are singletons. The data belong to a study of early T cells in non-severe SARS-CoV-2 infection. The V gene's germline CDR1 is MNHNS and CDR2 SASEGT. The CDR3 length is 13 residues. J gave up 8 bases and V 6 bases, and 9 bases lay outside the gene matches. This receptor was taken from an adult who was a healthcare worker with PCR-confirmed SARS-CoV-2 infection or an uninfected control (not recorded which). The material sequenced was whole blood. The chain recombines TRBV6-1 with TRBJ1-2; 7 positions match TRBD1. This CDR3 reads CASSRGQIGGYTF. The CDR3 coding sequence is TGTGCCAGCAGCAGGGGACAGATTGGAGGCTACACCTTC.